Presented here are 7 T cell receptor beta chains from one specimen sequenced in a study of blood T cells in healthy people across ages. A second PCR, run for roughly 7 to 11 cycles, used a sample-barcoded 5' primer plus a J-beta primer mix. Via MiXCR, TCRdb re-called the 5' RACE reads, giving one row per CDR3 protein. The data hold 1.5 million to 2 million distinct CDR3 sequences, with roughly 49% observed a single time. The sequenced sample consisted of blood. The receptors stem from a woman between 40 and 50 years old in good health.

CDR3 region: CASSQASGRGEDTQYF. CDR3 DNA sequence: TGCGCCAGCAGCCAAGCCTCGGGCAGGGGCGAAGATACGCAGTATTTT. This chain connects TRBV4-3 to TRBJ2-3, with D maybe TRBD1 (6 bases). The V gene's germline CDR1 is LGHNA and CDR2 YSLEER. Between the trimmed V and J ends, which lost 1 base and 5 bases, there was a span of 16 bases. The CDR3 is made up of 16 amino acids.

V and J are TRBV6-2 or TRBV6-3 and TRBJ2-7; TRBD2 matches at 11 bases. V was pared by 0 bases and J by 2 bases, with 3 bases of the junction left unmatched. CDR3 length: 16 amino acids. Germline CDR1 MNHEY, CDR2 SVGEGT. DNA for the CDR3: TGTGCCAGCAGTTACTCGGCTAGCGGGGGGCCCTACGAGCAGTACTTC. Amino acids: CASSYSASGGPYEQYF.

This clonotype was seen more than once but under ten times. This chain connects TRBV6-5 to TRBJ2-7; TRBD2 matches 11 bases. CDR1 and CDR2 (germline): MNHEY, SVGAGI. V shed 10 bases, J shed 1 base, and the junction held 3 bases outside the gene matches. The CDR3 is 13 amino acids. The chain's CDR3 is CATGTSGSYEQYF. In nucleotides, the CDR3 is TGTGCCACCGGGACTAGCGGTTCCTACGAGCAGTACTTC.

This chain connects TRBV28 to TRBJ1-4, with TRBD1 as a possible D gene (5 bases). The CDR3 is 16 residues long. The V gene's germline CDR1 is MDHEN and CDR2 SYDVKM. V lost 6 bases and J lost 7, with 21 bases in between. The CDR3 DNA reads as TGTGCCAGCAGGTCCGGGACTGCTTTGGGAGGTGAAAAACTGTTTTTT. As protein: CASRSGTALGGEKLFF.

This clonotype was detected only a few times. It may be a read error: a sequence one base away is much more abundant. The J gene is TRBJ2-5, the V gene TRBV11-1, with TRBD1 as a possible D gene (5 bases). The ends were cut back, 5 bases at V and 2 bases at J, with 12 bases in the middle. The germline gives CDR1 SGHAT, CDR2 FQDESV (reference sequence). The CDR3 is 14 residues long. CDR3 residues: CASSPRTPQETQYF. The CDR3 DNA reads as TGTGCCAGCAGCCCCCGGACACCACAAGAGACCCAGTACTTC.

This clonotype appeared a few times. The chain is built from TRBV20-1 and TRBJ2-3; unclear D gene. V was shortened by 6 bases and J by 7 bases, with 8 bases between the two germline ends. CDR1 DFQATT and CDR2 SNEGSKA come from the germline V gene (reference sequence). The CDR3 sequence is 10 residues long. CDR3 nucleotide sequence: TGCAGTGCCCCGCTCCATACGCAGTATTTT. It yields the protein CSAPLHTQYF.

The chain is built from TRBV6-5 and TRBJ2-3, with a weak D call TRBD2 (5 bases). This CDR3 has 18 amino acids. Trimming cost V 4 bases and J 0 bases, with 20 bases left between them. Germline lookup yields CDR1 MNHEY and CDR2 SVGAGI. The CDR3 bases are TGTGCCAGCAGTTCCCTCCCCCCTCTAGCAGCTAGCACAGATACGCAGTATTTT. As protein: CASSSLPPLAASTDTQYF.